This entry features one TCR beta chain sequence. The sample comes from a study of blood T cell repertoires in COVID-19. Whole-study context: COVID-19 samples from acute and convalescent phases originated in the United States, Italy and Spain. The analysed material was cDNA or gDNA that came from T cells, B-cell-depleted T cells, or PBMCs.

Germline-derived CDR1 and CDR2 are DFQATT and SNEGSKA (reference sequence). CDR3 length: 13 amino acids. The ends were cut back, 3 bases at V and 3 bases at J, with 11 bases in the middle. Some clones are missing from TCRdb's copy, which holds only in-frame ones; the method was immunoSEQ multiplex PCR. Among roughly 100,000 clones listed, around 90% were seen once. Sequencing was done on a sample of peripheral blood. The chain couples TRBV20-1 to TRBJ1-2; no clear D gene. This clonotype originated in a woman between 65 and 79 years old with acute or convalescent COVID-19. As DNA, the CDR3 is TGCAGTGCTAGTTTGGGAGGAGACTATGGCTACACCTTC. Protein sequence: CSASLGGDYGYTF.